This TCR beta chain appears in the sequencing data of a study of blood T cell repertoires in COVID-19. Study in general: The United States, Italy and Spain supplied acute and convalescent COVID-19 samples. In each case, the material was cDNA or gDNA derived from T cells, B-cell-depleted T cells, or PBMCs.

Some clones are missing from TCRdb's copy, which holds only in-frame ones; the method was immunoSEQ multiplex PCR. This table has over 35,000 clones, 60% to 85% appearing once. The CDR3 runs to 15 residues. V lost 6 bases to trimming and J lost 2 bases, with 16 bases between them. Germline values: CDR1 LGHDT, CDR2 YNNKEL (reference sequence). The chain carries TRBV3-1 (or the pseudogene TRBV3-2) and TRBJ2-5, with D perhaps matching TRBD2 (6 bases). The receptor comes from a man in his fifties or sixties with active COVID-19. The material sequenced was peripheral blood. The CDR3 sequence is CASSIGGWEQETQYF. CDR3 in DNA: TGTGCCAGCAGTATCGGAGGGTGGGAACAAGAGACCCAGTACTTC.